The rows below give T cell receptor beta chains drawn from one sample of a study of blood T cell repertoires in COVID-19. Only in-frame clones appear in the TCRdb table, and some are missing; sequencing was by immunoSEQ multiplex PCR. The sample yields over 70,000 clones, more than 75% seen once. The material sequenced was peripheral blood. These receptors originate from a man aged 55 to 70 with acute or convalescent COVID-19. The CDR3 runs from the conserved cysteine through the conserved F or W.

CDR3aa	v_gene	j_gene
CASRYAQGPGNQPQHF	TRBV6-2/TRBV6-3	TRBJ1-5
CASSLGQGGYGYTF	TRBV7-2	TRBJ1-2
CASSERRGGTEAFF	TRBV10-1	TRBJ1-1
CASSQGGPMKETQYF	TRBV7-2	TRBJ2-5
CATEGSKETQYF	TRBV24-1	TRBJ2-5
CASTLESGDTEAFF	TRBV2	TRBJ1-1
CASSQVPEKLFF	TRBV9	TRBJ1-4
CASSWGRRAGEQYF	TRBV6-5	TRBJ2-7
CATSVSRGITYEQYF	TRBV24-1	TRBJ2-7
CASSPPDRASGYTF	TRBV18	TRBJ1-2
CASSYFGAEKLFF	TRBV27	TRBJ1-4
CASSYDRAQTQYF	TRBV12-3/TRBV12-4	TRBJ2-5
CASSGLLYSNQPQHF	TRBV2	TRBJ1-5
CASGVTGDNQPQHF	TRBV19	TRBJ1-5
CASRPRQINTEAFF	TRBV2	TRBJ1-1
CALAGVDEQFF	TRBV30	TRBJ2-1
CASSDSGLSSYNSPLHF	TRBV6-1	TRBJ1-6
CASSYRGGYTF	TRBV6-2/TRBV6-3	TRBJ1-2
CASSPGQGTATEAFF	TRBV4-1	TRBJ1-1
CASSVGQGPIYEQYF	TRBV9	TRBJ2-7
CSVREGYYEQYF	TRBV29-1	TRBJ2-7
CASSILGTGLNTQYF	TRBV19	TRBJ2-3
CASGTGSREQYF	TRBV28	TRBJ2-7
CASSPREGIASPLHF	TRBV18	TRBJ1-6
CASSMQGQGVGNTIYF	TRBV19	TRBJ1-3
CASSNLTGGDGGANVLTF	TRBV7-7	TRBJ2-6
CASNYEGAYDNEQFF	TRBV6-5	TRBJ2-1
CAWSSGGLPHQPQHF	TRBV30	TRBJ1-5
CASTKTGEEAFF	TRBV3-1/TRBV3-2	TRBJ1-1
CASSPPAQGESPLHF	TRBV18	TRBJ1-6
CASMNTHPTDTQYF	TRBV28	TRBJ2-3
CASSTRNYGYTF	TRBV28	TRBJ1-2
CASSPGQNTEAFF	TRBV18	TRBJ1-1
CSGATSAGGPLIF	TRBV29-1	TRBJ2-1
CASSLIAGLSYNEQFF	TRBV7-3	TRBJ2-1
CASTNTTPDSHNQPQHF	TRBV4-3	TRBJ1-5
CASSLAAGQRQPQHF	TRBV7-2	TRBJ1-5
CASSYSTGNNSPLHF	TRBV6-5	TRBJ1-6
CASKLPGLLNTEAFF	TRBV19	TRBJ1-1
CASSFGQPSGSYEQYF	TRBV7-2	TRBJ2-7
CASSDRENTEAFF	TRBV19	TRBJ1-1
CASSPQTGTGETQYF	TRBV18	TRBJ2-5
CASSPRGEGHTEAFF	TRBV4-3	TRBJ1-1
CASRPGEYGYTF	TRBV5-1	TRBJ1-2
CASATGSPPYEQYF	TRBV28	TRBJ2-7
CASSLRSYNEQFF	TRBV3-1/TRBV3-2	TRBJ2-1